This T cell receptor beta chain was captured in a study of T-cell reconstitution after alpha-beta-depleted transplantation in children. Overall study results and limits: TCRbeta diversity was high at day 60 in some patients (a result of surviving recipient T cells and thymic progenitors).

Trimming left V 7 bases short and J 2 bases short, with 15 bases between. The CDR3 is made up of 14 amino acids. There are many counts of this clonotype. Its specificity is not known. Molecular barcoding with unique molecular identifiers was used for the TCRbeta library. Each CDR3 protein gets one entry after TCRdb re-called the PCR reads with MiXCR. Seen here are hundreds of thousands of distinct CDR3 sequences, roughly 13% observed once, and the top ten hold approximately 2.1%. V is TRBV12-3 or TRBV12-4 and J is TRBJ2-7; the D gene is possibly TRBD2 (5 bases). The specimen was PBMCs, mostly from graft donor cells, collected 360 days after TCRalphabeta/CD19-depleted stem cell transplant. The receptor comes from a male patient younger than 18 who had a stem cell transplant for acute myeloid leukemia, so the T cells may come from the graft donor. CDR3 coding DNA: TGTGCCAGCACCCCCGACGGGATTCCCTACGAGCAGTACTTC. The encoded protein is CASTPDGIPYEQYF.